These 6 T cell receptor beta chains originate from one sample sequenced in a study of blood T cell repertoires in COVID-19. The protocol was immunoSEQ multiplex PCR, while the TCRdb copy is restricted to in-frame clones and leaves out a portion. Here the sample spans 100,000 to 150,000 clones, over 75% being singletons. The specimen was peripheral blood. The receptors derive from an elderly man with active or convalescent COVID-19.

The J gene is TRBJ2-2, the V gene TRBV30; possibly TRBD2 for D (6 bases). Germline CDR1 and CDR2: GTSNPN and SVGIG (reference sequence). The CDR3 runs 13 residues. The V end was cut by 3 bases, the J end by 6 bases, with 11 bases between. The chain's CDR3 is CAWSVGGPGELFF. Written as DNA, the CDR3 is TGTGCCTGGAGCGTCGGGGGACCCGGGGAGCTGTTTTTT.

V is TRBV21-1 and J is TRBJ1-1; the tabulated D call, TRBD1, remains unverified against the DNA. TRBV21-1 is a pseudogene locus. There are 14 residues in the CDR3. The CDR3 is CASSKDRVNTEAFF. The CDR3 nucleotides read TGTGCCAGCAGCAAGGACAGGGTGAACACTGAAGCTTTCTTT.

A remark on this clone: At one boundary the junction diverges from the germline segment, which might be a read error. The chain has TRBV7-2 and TRBJ2-1; 7 bases line up with TRBD1. This CDR3 has 15 amino acids. Looked up from germline, CDR1 is SGHTA and CDR2 is FQGNSA. CDR3 residues: CASTLRGPRRGEQFF. The CDR3 nucleotides are TGTGCCAGCACCTTAAGGGGGCCCCGCCGGGGTGAGCAGTTCTTC.

The CDR3: CASSPGADNSPLHF. In DNA form, the CDR3 reads TGTGCCAGCTCACCAGGGGCAGATAATTCACCCCTCCACTTT. V is TRBV18 and J is TRBJ1-6; weak D call: TRBD1 (5 bases). V was cut by 2 bases and J by 5 bases, with 7 bases left in between. CDR3 size: 14 residues. CDR1 and CDR2 (germline): KGHSH, LQKENI. Together with reference TRBV18 and TRBJ1-6, the CDR3 gives the full variable domain: NAGVMQNPRHLVRRRGQEARLRCSPMKGHSHVYWYRQLPEEGLKFMVYLQKENIIDESGMPKERFSAEFPKEGPSILRIQQVVRGDSAAYFCASSPGADNSPLHFGNGTRLTVT.

This CDR3 is CASSLAQGNTEAFF. CDR3 in DNA: TGCGCCAGCAGCTTGGCTCAGGGGAACACTGAAGCTTTCTTT. The chain couples TRBV5-1 to TRBJ1-1; D might be TRBD1 (5 bases). The length of the CDR3 is 14 residues. Looked up from germline, CDR1 is SGHRS and CDR2 is YFSETQ. The V and J ends lost 0 bases and 1 base respectively, with 7 bases between them.

The rearrangement joins TRBV19 to TRBJ1-2; TRBD1 matches 10 bases. V was pared by 2 bases and J by 2 bases, with 5 bases of the junction left unmatched. Germline CDR1 and CDR2: LNHDA and SQIVND (reference sequence). The CDR3 runs 16 residues. The CDR3 coding sequence is TGTGCCAGTAGTATAATGGGACAGGGGAGGAACTATGGCTACACCTTC. This codes for CASSIMGQGRNYGYTF.